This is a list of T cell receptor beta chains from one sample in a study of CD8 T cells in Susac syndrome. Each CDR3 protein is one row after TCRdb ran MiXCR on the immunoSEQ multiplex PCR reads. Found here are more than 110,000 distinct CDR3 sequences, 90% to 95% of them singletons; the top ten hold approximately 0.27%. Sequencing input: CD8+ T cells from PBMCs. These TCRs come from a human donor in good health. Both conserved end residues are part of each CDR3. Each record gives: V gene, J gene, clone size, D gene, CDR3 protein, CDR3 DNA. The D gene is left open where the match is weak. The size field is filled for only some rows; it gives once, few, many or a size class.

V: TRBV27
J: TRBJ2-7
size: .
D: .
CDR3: CASSRQGSAGEQYF
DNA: TGTGCCAGCAGTAGGCAGGGATCTGCAGGCGAGCAGTACTTC

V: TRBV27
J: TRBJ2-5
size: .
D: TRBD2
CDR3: CASSLAGGPHETQYF
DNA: TGTGCCAGCAGTTTAGCGGGAGGGCCCCACGAGACCCAGTACTTC

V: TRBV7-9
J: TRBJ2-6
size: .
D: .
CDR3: CASSSPRPLPTSGANVLTF
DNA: TGTGCCAGCAGCTCCCCCCGGCCGCTACCCACCTCTGGGGCCAACGTCCTGACTTTC

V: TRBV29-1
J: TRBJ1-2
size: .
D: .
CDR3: CSVKELYNYGYTF
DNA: TGCAGCGTTAAGGAACTCTACAACTATGGCTACACCTTC

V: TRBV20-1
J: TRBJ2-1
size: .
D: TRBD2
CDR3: CSATPRREFYNEQFF
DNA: TGCAGTGCTACCCCTCGGCGGGAGTTCTACAATGAGCAGTTCTTC

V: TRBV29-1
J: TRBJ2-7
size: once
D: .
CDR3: CSVGATSFGYEQYF
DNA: TGCAGCGTTGGCGCGACTAGTTTTGGGTACGAGCAGTACTTC

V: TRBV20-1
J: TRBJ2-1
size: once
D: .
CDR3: CSASSADYNEQFF
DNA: TGCAGTGCTAGTAGTGCTGACTACAATGAGCAGTTCTTC

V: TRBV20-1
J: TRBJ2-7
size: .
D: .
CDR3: CSATLEGRLYEQYF
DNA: TGCAGTGCTACACTAGAAGGGAGACTCTACGAGCAGTACTTC

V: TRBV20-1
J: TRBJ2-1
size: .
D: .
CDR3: CSANFYNEQFF
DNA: TGCAGTGCCAACTTTTACAATGAGCAGTTCTTC

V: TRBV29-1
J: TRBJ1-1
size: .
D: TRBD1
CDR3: CSDGTGVNTEAFF
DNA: TGCAGCGATGGGACAGGGGTGAACACTGAAGCTTTCTTT

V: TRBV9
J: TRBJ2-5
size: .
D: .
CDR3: CASSPPYSQETQYF
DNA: TGTGCCAGCAGCCCCCCCTACTCCCAAGAGACCCAGTACTTC

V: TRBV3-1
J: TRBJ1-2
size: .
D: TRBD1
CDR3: CASSQVRDRDNYGYTF
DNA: TGTGCCAGCAGCCAAGTCCGGGACAGGGACAACTATGGCTACACCTTC

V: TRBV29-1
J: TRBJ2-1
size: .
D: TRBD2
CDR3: CSVPGTSGSGPYNEQFF
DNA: TGCAGCGTCCCCGGGACTAGCGGGAGTGGCCCCTACAATGAGCAGTTCTTC

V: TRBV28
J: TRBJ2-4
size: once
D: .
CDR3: CASSQQGRGIQYF
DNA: TGTGCCAGCAGTCAACAGGGGAGGGGCATTCAGTACTTC

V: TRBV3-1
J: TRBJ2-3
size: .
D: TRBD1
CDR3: CASTGDRGLADTQYF
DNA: TGTGCCAGCACCGGGGACAGGGGTTTAGCAGATACGCAGTATTTT

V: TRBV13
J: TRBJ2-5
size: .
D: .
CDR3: CASSLGGKETQYF
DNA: TGTGCCAGCAGCTTAGGAGGGAAAGAGACCCAGTACTTC